The entry below describes one TCR beta chain. Its cognate antigen is unknown. The data were taken from a study of radiation and T cells in renal cell carcinoma. The time point denotes: blood 4 weeks post-SBRT, at nephrectomy. Treatment reported: 15 Gy SBRT to primary tumor, nephrectomy 4 weeks later. Nephrectomy followed 15 Gy stereotactic body radiation by 4 weeks. Blood was sampled at baseline, 2 weeks and 4 weeks after SBRT. V was cut by 6 bases and J by 1 base, with 15 bases left in between. The germline CDR1 and CDR2 sequences are SEHNR and FQNEAQ (reference sequence). The CDR3 is made up of 15 amino acids. Study results and limitations: Pretreatment tumor biopsies were lacking, so baseline clonotypes are unknown.

Generated by immunoSEQ multiplex PCR, the TCRdb table keeps only in-frame clones and is missing some. The sample has around 180,000 clones; about 85% are singletons. The source is a woman aged 50 to 60 with renal cell carcinoma. Sample: blood, taken from a patient whose treatment included radiotherapy and nephrectomy. The chain is built from TRBV7-9 and TRBJ1-2; D gene ambiguous. CDR3 DNA: TGTGCCAGCAGGACAAACACGAAACATAACTATGGCTACACCTTC. It specifies CASRTNTKHNYGYTF.